The 2 T cell receptor beta chains below were found in one sample sequenced in a study of breast tumors, draining lymph nodes, adjacent tissues. Axillary draining lymph nodes of breast cancer patients supplied the node samples. TCRdb analysed the multiplex PCR reads with MiXCR anew, one entry per CDR3 protein. The profile shows 75,000 to 100,000 distinct CDR3 sequences, approximately 19% of them singletons. Material for sequencing was axillary lymph node tissue. These receptors were taken from a female donor with breast cancer. Some clones in this sample may be carry-over from other donors' samples.

V is TRBV3-1 and J is TRBJ1-2; D is perhaps TRBD1 (6 bases). The CDR3 covers 16 residues. Trimming took 2 bases from V and 1 from J, leaving 14 bases between them. The V gene's germline CDR1 is LGHDT and CDR2 YNNKEL (reference sequence). The CDR3 is CASSQKPGHLNYGYTF. CDR3 nucleotide sequence: TGTGCCAGCAGCCAAAAACCGGGACACCTTAACTATGGCTACACCTTC.

The V call is TRBV29-1, the J call TRBJ2-6; 9 bases are shared with TRBD1. Per germline, CDR1 SQVTM and CDR2 ANQGSEA. The trim removed 6 bases at V and 4 bases at J, leaving 7 bases unmatched. The CDR3 runs 15 residues. The CDR3 DNA reads TGCAGCGTCGGGACAGGGTCTAGCGGGGCCAACGTCCTGACTTTC. Its translation is CSVGTGSSGANVLTF.